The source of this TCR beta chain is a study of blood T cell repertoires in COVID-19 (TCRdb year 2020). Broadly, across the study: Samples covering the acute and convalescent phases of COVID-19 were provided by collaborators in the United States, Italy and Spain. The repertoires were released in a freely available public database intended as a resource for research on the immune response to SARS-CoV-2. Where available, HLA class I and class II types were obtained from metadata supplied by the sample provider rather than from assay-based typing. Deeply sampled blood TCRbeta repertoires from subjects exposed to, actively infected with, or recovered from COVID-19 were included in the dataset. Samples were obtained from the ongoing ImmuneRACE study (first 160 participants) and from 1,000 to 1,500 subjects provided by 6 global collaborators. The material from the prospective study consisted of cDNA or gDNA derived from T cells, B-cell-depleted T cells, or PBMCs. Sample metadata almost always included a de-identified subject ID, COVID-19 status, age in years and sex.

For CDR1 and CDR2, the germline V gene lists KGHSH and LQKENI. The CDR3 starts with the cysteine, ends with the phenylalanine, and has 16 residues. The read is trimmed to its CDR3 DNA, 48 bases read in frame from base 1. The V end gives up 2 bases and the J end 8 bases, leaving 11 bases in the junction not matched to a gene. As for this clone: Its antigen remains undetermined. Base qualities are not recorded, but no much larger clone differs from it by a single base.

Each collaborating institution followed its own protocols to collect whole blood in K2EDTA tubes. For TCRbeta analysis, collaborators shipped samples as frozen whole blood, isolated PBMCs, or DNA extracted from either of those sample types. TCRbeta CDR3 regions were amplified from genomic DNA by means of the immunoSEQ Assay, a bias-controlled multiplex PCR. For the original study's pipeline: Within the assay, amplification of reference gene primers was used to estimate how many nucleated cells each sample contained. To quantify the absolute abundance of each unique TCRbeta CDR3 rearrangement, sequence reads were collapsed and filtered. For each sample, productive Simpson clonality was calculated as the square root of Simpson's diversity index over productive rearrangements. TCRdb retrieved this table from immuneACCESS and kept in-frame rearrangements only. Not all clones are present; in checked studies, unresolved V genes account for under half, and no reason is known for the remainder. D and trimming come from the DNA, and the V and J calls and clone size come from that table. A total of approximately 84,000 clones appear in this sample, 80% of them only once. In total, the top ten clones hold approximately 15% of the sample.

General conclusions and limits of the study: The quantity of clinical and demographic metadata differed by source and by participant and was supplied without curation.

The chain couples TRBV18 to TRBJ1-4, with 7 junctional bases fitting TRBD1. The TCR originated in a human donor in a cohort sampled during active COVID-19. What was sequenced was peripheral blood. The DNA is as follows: TGTGCCAGCTCACCAACCTTGGAGACAGGGAGGGAAAAACTGTTTTTT. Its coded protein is CASSPTLETGREKLFF.